These T cell receptor beta chains were read from a single sample in a study of shared clonotypes between healthy human individuals. Assay: immunoSEQ multiplex PCR; the TCRdb copy retains only in-frame clones and omits some. The profile shows under 2.5 million clones, 85% to 95% of them singletons. The sequenced sample was naive CD4+ T cells from PBMCs. The receptors here all came from a man younger than 35 in good health. Some clones in this sample may be carry-over from other donors' samples. CDR3s include the opening cysteine and the closing phenylalanine or tryptophan. A D gene is named only where the DNA matches it firmly. Clone size appears in some rows only: once, few, many, or a class for an expanded clone.

TRBD1	16	TRBV28	TRBJ1-2	-	CASSASKGQGPYGYTF	TGTGCCAGCAGTGCCTCAAAAGGACAGGGACCCTATGGCTACACCTTC
-	13	TRBV5-1	TRBJ2-3	-	CASSPDVLDTQYF	TGCGCCAGCAGCCCGGATGTTTTGGATACGCAGTATTTT
-	12	TRBV27	TRBJ2-2	-	CASSPTVGELFF	TGTGCCAGCAGTCCGACCGTCGGGGAGCTGTTTTTT
TRBD2	19	TRBV18	TRBJ2-1	-	CASSTKSGRHLSSYNEQFF	TGTGCCAGCTCAACGAAAAGCGGGAGGCACCTCAGCTCCTACAATGAGCAGTTCTTC
TRBD2	17	TRBV18	TRBJ2-1	-	CASSPRVGLADSAEQFF	TGTGCCAGCTCACCACGCGTAGGACTAGCTGATTCCGCTGAGCAGTTCTTC
-	13	TRBV28	TRBJ1-1	once	CASSFTGNTEAFF	TGTGCCAGCAGTTTTACGGGAAACACTGAAGCTTTCTTT
-	17	TRBV5-1	TRBJ2-7	-	CASSAIIGATKTYEQYF	TGCGCCAGCAGTGCTATTATCGGGGCGACTAAAACCTACGAGCAGTACTTC
-	16	TRBV10-3	TRBJ2-2	-	CATRGGERINTGELFF	TGTGCCACCCGCGGCGGGGAGCGGATTAACACCGGGGAGCTGTTTTTT
TRBD2	15	TRBV15	TRBJ2-5	-	CATSVSGRSQETQYF	TGTGCCACCAGCGTGAGCGGGAGGTCCCAAGAGACCCAGTACTTC
TRBD2	16	TRBV28	TRBJ2-2	-	CASSSLSGSGTGELFF	TGTGCCAGCAGTTCGCTAAGCGGGAGCGGCACCGGGGAGCTGTTTTTT
-	14	TRBV18	TRBJ2-3	-	CASSPALYADTQYF	TGTGCCAGCTCACCTGCGCTTTACGCAGATACGCAGTATTTT
TRBD2	17	TRBV5-4	TRBJ2-1	-	CASSWPWGGRSGAEQFF	TGTGCCAGCAGCTGGCCGTGGGGCGGGAGGAGTGGTGCTGAGCAGTTCTTC
TRBD2	15	TRBV5-1	TRBJ2-1	-	CASSFGLAAYNEQFF	TGCGCCAGCAGCTTTGGCCTAGCGGCCTACAATGAGCAGTTCTTC
-	14	TRBV28	TRBJ1-1	-	CASIYGGVNTEAFF	TGTGCCAGCATTTACGGGGGGGTGAACACTGAAGCTTTCTTT
-	13	TRBV19	TRBJ1-4	-	CASSYSTNEKLFF	TGTGCCAGTAGTTACTCAACTAATGAAAAACTGTTTTTT
-	12	TRBV15	TRBJ2-7	-	CATGGPTYEQYF	TGTGCCACCGGCGGACCTACCTACGAGCAGTACTTC
TRBD1	14	TRBV28	TRBJ1-1	-	CASSLWTGDTEAFF	TGTGCCAGCAGTTTATGGACAGGGGACACTGAAGCTTTCTTT
-	12	TRBV27	TRBJ2-2	-	CASRRNTGELFF	TGTGCCAGCAGACGAAACACCGGGGAGCTGTTTTTT
TRBD2	15	TRBV7-9	TRBJ2-5	-	CASSRLAGGMETQYF	TGTGCCAGCAGCCGACTAGCGGGAGGGATGGAGACCCAGTACTTC
-	14	TRBV18	TRBJ1-2	-	CASSPESNGKGYTF	TGTGCCAGCTCACCGGAGTCCAATGGGAAGGGCTACACCTTC
-	15	TRBV7-2	TRBJ2-5	-	CASSLGGGEAETQYF	TGTGCCAGCAGCTTAGGGGGCGGGGAGGCGGAGACCCAGTACTTC
TRBD2	14	TRBV9	TRBJ2-3	-	CASSLGGSRDTQYF	TGTGCCAGCAGCCTGGGGGGGAGTCGAGATACGCAGTATTTT
-	17	TRBV9	TRBJ2-1	-	CASSSTWRSSSYNEQFF	TGTGCCAGCAGCAGCACCTGGCGTTCAAGCTCCTACAATGAGCAGTTCTTC
-	13	TRBV10-3	TRBJ2-3	-	CAISEGVVDTQYF	TGTGCCATCAGTGAAGGGGTCGTAGATACGCAGTATTTT
-	12	TRBV9	TRBJ1-1	few	CASSVGGTEAFF	TGTGCCAGCAGCGTCGGGGGGACTGAAGCTTTCTTT
TRBD2	14	TRBV7-3	TRBJ2-3	-	CASSLGLAGGTQYF	TGTGCCAGCAGCTTGGGACTAGCCGGGGGTACGCAGTATTTT
-	16	TRBV14	TRBJ2-3	-	CASSQGRPVSPDTQYF	TGTGCCAGCAGCCAGGGCAGGCCCGTCTCCCCAGATACGCAGTATTTT
TRBD1	13	TRBV18	TRBJ1-2	-	CASSLGQGFGYTF	TGTGCCAGCTCACTAGGACAGGGGTTTGGCTACACCTTC
-	13	TRBV18	TRBJ2-5	once	CASSPTHQETQYF	TGTGCCAGCTCACCGACACATCAAGAGACCCAGTACTTC
TRBD2	18	TRBV4-3	TRBJ2-3	-	CASSQSVSSGSWADTQYF	TGCGCCAGCAGCCAATCGGTCTCAAGCGGGAGTTGGGCAGATACGCAGTATTTT
-	17	TRBV7-2	TRBJ2-3	-	CASSFFARSLGTDTQYF	TGTGCCAGCAGCTTTTTTGCCCGGAGTCTTGGCACAGATACGCAGTATTTT
-	15	TRBV9	TRBJ2-3	once	CASRVYANSSDTQYF	TGTGCCAGCAGGGTTTATGCCAACTCCTCTGATACGCAGTATTTT
TRBD1	15	TRBV5-6	TRBJ1-6	-	CASSYRQGPNSPLHF	TGTGCCAGCAGCTACAGACAGGGTCCTAATTCACCCCTCCACTTT
TRBD2	16	TRBV28	TRBJ2-3	-	CASSSSGRARTDTQYF	TGTGCCAGCAGTTCTAGCGGGAGGGCCAGGACAGATACGCAGTATTTT
-	14	TRBV5-1	TRBJ1-3	-	CASSLGQLGNTIYF	TGCGCCAGCAGCTTGGGTCAGCTTGGAAACACCATATATTTT
-	13	TRBV11-3	TRBJ2-5	-	CASSPGPQETQYF	TGTGCCAGCAGCCCGGGCCCCCAAGAGACCCAGTACTTC
-	14	TRBV5-1	TRBJ2-7	-	CASSTGPLLGEQYF	TGCGCCAGCAGCACCGGGCCTCTCCTGGGAGAGCAGTACTTC
-	15	TRBV28	TRBJ2-7	-	CASSLYPGVSYEQYF	TGTGCCAGCAGTTTATATCCTGGGGTTTCCTACGAGCAGTACTTC
-	15	TRBV5-6	TRBJ2-1	-	CASSFPPNRVGEQFF	TGTGCCAGCAGCTTCCCACCCAACAGGGTGGGCGAGCAGTTCTTC
-	14	TRBV9	TRBJ1-1	-	CASSGPGTYTEAFF	TGTGCCAGCAGCGGGCCGGGAACCTACACTGAAGCTTTCTTT
-	12	TRBV28	TRBJ2-3	-	CASSWAVGTQYF	TGTGCCAGCAGTTGGGCGGTGGGGACGCAGTATTTT
-	15	TRBV10-3	TRBJ1-3	-	CAIREQGLTGNTIYF	TGTGCCATCAGAGAACAGGGACTGACTGGAAACACCATATATTTT
TRBD2	17	TRBV7-3	TRBJ2-1	-	CASSPHPAGGSYNEQFF	TGTGCCAGCAGCCCCCACCCGGCGGGGGGCAGCTACAATGAGCAGTTCTTC
TRBD2	16	TRBV7-6	TRBJ2-1	-	CASSLVASGQYNEQFF	TGTGCCAGCAGCTTAGTGGCTAGCGGACAATACAATGAGCAGTTCTTC
TRBD2	14	TRBV6-1	TRBJ2-3	-	CASIPGLGRDTQYF	TGTGCCAGCATCCCGGGACTAGGGCGGGATACGCAGTATTTT
-	16	TRBV4-1	TRBJ1-5	-	CASSPGPGRGNQPQHF	TGCGCCAGCAGCCCAGGACCCGGGAGGGGCAATCAGCCCCAGCATTTT
-	14	TRBV7-2	TRBJ1-4	-	CASRDMSTNEKLFF	TGTGCCAGCAGAGATATGTCAACTAATGAAAAACTGTTTTTT
-	14	TRBV5-1	TRBJ2-6	-	CASGRSSGANVLTF	TGCGCCAGCGGGCGGAGCTCTGGGGCCAACGTCCTGACTTTC
-	13	TRBV2	TRBJ1-3	once	CASGQGAGNTIYF	TGTGCCAGCGGGCAGGGAGCTGGAAACACCATATATTTT
-	13	TRBV7-9	TRBJ1-2	few	CASSLAINYGYTF	TGTGCCAGCAGCTTGGCCATAAACTATGGCTACACCTTC
-	14	TRBV27	TRBJ1-2	-	CASSSRPVYEGYTF	TGTGCCAGCAGTTCCCGACCGGTCTATGAAGGCTACACCTTC
TRBD2	15	TRBV4-3	TRBJ2-3	-	CASSQDSGGRDTQYF	TGCGCCAGCAGCCAAGACAGCGGGGGGCGAGATACGCAGTATTTT
TRBD2	24	TRBV28	TRBJ2-7	-	CASSPPNGVWGGVPSGSAAYEQYF	TGTGCCAGCAGCCCTCCAAATGGCGTTTGGGGGGGCGTCCCTAGCGGGAGTGCCGCCTACGAGCAGTACTTC
-	14	TRBV4-2	TRBJ2-7	-	CASSQGAGSYEQYF	TGTGCCAGCAGCCAAGGCGCAGGATCCTACGAGCAGTACTTC
-	12	TRBV28	TRBJ1-1	few	CASSLRGTEAFF	TGTGCCAGCAGCTTACGGGGGACTGAAGCTTTCTTT
-	17	TRBV12-1	TRBJ2-7	-	CASSILYSKVSSYEQYF	TGTGCCAGCAGCATCCTCTATTCTAAGGTGAGCTCCTACGAGCAGTACTTC
-	14	TRBV6-1	TRBJ2-1	-	CASSEDGFYNEQFF	TGTGCCAGCAGTGAAGACGGCTTCTACAATGAGCAGTTCTTC